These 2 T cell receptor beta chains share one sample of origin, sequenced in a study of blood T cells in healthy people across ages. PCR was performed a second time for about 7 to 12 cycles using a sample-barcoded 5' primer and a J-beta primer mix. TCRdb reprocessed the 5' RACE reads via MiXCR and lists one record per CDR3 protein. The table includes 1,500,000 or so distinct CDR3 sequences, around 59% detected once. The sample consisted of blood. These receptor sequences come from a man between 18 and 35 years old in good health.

CDR3 in amino acids: CASSEDFLRPYNEQFF. The CDR3 DNA follows: TGTGCCAGCAGTGAAGATTTTTTGCGGCCCTACAATGAGCAGTTCTTC. V and J are TRBV6-1 and TRBJ2-1; D uncertain. There are 16 residues in the CDR3. V lost 1 base, J lost 2 bases, and 12 bases lay in between. CDR1 is MNHNS, CDR2 SASEGT, per germline.

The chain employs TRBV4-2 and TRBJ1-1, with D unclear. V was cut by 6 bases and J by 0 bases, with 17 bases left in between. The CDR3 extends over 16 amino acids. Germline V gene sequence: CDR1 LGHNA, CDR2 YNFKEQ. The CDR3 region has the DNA TGTGCCAGCAGTTCAGGACTGGCAGACATGAACACTGAAGCTTTCTTT. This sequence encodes CASSSGLADMNTEAFF.